This T cell receptor beta chain comes out of a study of somatic reversion in DOCK8 deficiency (dated by TCRdb to 2020 to 2021). Regarding the complete study: The study compared the T cell receptor beta repertoires of three groups: DOCK8-deficient patients, DOCK8-revertant patients and healthy volunteers. The DOCK8-deficient patients included in the study had been described in earlier reports. The study examined how somatic reversion of pathogenic DOCK8 variants changes lymphocyte differentiation and function in DOCK8 deficiency. General study outcomes and caveats: Whether whole blood or PBMCs served as the source material for each individual sample was not specified in the methods.

Blood for healthy controls was obtained from volunteer donors provided by blood services in Australia and France. Genomic DNA for TCR repertoire analysis was extracted from either whole blood samples or PBMCs. The CDR3 measures 15 amino acids from cysteine to phenylalanine. Just CDR3 DNA is preserved here, 45 bases in frame from base 1. Per the germline V gene (reference sequence), MNHEY is the CDR1 and SMNVEV is the CDR2. Points on this clonotype: The antigen this receptor binds is unknown. Qualities for individual bases were not recorded, and no much larger clone is one base off.

The method behind the library was multiplex PCR. TRB libraries were made by one-step amplicon PCR using EuroClonality-NGS primers on around 0.095 ug genomic DNA. Sequencing of the TRB amplicons was done on Illumina MiSeq instruments using 2 x 250 bp version 2 chemistry. The original pipeline was this. IMGT/HighV-QUEST was used for primary TRB sequence analysis and V(D)J annotation. Repertoire diversity and composition were evaluated with VDJtools after removing nonfunctional clones and downsampling for comparisons between samples. The raw public reads went through TCRdb reprocessing: fastp at Q25, MiXCR clone calling, in-frame beta chains kept. Every CDR3 protein is listed once, alongside the most common genes and DNA of its rows. The V and J calls shown here were made by TCRdb, not taken from the authors' results. The sample table shows roughly 3,700 distinct CDR3 sequences, and 24% are seen once. Less than 9.5% of the sample is in the top ten clones.

The specimen sequenced was peripheral blood. The chain uses TRBV27 and TRBJ1-1; matching of 5 bases hints at TRBD1 as the D gene. Judging by the DNA end, TRBJ1-6 fits better; the J call may be wrong. The receptor comes from a human donor in good health. Here is the DNA: TGTGCCAGCAGTTTAGGGCAGGGTGTGAGGTCACCCCTCCACTTT. This encodes CASSLGQGVRSPLHF.